Sequencing of this TCR beta chain was carried out in a study of OX40 agonist ivuxolimab in advanced cancers. The study, taken as a whole, reports: Among the nonresponders, some also had low normalized T-cell clonal expansion.

The CDR3 has 14 residues. V was cut by 7 bases and J by 10 bases, with 22 bases left in between. CDR1 is LNHDA, CDR2 SQIVND, per germline (reference sequence). Regarding this clone: The antigen is unknown.

Clones were sequenced by immunoSEQ multiplex PCR, and TCRdb holds only the in-frame ones, with some missing. Among roughly 82,000 clones, roughly 85% were seen once, and the ten largest hold approximately 0.78%. The rearrangement joins TRBV19 to TRBJ1-1; no reliable D call. Sequenced here: CD4+ or CD8+ T cells sorted from blood, sampled in a trial of the OX40 agonist ivuxolimab. The receptor was derived from an adult with an advanced solid tumor such as melanoma, head and neck, liver or kidney cancer. The CDR3 reads CASILLDGALIAFF. The CDR3 nucleotides are TGTGCCAGTATTTTGTTGGATGGCGCGTTGATAGCTTTCTTT.